This TCR beta chain was documented in a study of identical twins. The germline V gene encodes CDR1 GTSNPN and CDR2 SVGIG (reference sequence). The CDR3 loop spans 15 amino acids. J was trimmed by 8 bases and V by 3 bases; bases with no gene match: 11. This clonotype was seen a handful of times. MiXCR, applied by TCRdb to the 5' RACE reads, yields one record per CDR3 protein. Among 250,000 to 300,000 distinct CDR3 sequences listed, about 8.9% were seen once. This same sample was also taken into another study, of yellow fever vaccine responses in identical twins.

The chain couples TRBV30 to TRBJ2-1, with TRBD2 matching 9 bases. This receptor was obtained from a woman between 18 and 30 years old in good health. The sample comprised CD8+ T cells sorted from blood. The CDR3 DNA follows: TGTGCCTGGAGGAGGGTTGCGGGAGGGTTGGATGAGCAGTTCTTC. This codes for CAWRRVAGGLDEQFF.